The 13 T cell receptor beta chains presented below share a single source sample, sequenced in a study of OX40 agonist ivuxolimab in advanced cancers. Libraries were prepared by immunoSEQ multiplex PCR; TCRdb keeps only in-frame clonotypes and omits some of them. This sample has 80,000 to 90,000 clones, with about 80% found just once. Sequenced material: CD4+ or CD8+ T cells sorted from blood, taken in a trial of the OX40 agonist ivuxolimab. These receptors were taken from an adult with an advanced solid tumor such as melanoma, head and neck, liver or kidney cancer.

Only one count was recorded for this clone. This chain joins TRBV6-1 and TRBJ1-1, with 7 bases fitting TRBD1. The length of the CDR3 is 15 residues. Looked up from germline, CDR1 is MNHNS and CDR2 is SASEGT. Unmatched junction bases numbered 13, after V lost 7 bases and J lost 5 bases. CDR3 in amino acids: CASIDLGQAGTEAFF. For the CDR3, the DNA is TGTGCCAGCATTGATCTAGGACAGGCGGGAACTGAAGCTTTCTTT.

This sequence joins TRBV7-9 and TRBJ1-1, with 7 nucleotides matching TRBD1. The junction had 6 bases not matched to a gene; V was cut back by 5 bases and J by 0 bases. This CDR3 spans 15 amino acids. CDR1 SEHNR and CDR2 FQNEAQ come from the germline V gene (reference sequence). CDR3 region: CASSGWDSMNTEAFF. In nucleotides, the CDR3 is TGTGCCAGCAGCGGTTGGGACAGCATGAACACTGAAGCTTTCTTT.

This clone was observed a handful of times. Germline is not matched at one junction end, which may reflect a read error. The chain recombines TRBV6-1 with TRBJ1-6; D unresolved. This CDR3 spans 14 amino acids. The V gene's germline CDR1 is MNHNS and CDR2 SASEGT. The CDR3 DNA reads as TGTGCCAGCACTGAAAGCGCCGGCCTTTCACCCCTCCACTTT. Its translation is CASTESAGLSPLHF.

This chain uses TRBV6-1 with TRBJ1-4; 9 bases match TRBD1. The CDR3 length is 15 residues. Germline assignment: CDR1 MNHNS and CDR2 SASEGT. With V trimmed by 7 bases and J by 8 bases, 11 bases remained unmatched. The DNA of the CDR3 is TGTGCCAGCACCCGAACCCGGGACAGGGCCGAAAAACTGTTTTTT. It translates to CASTRTRDRAEKLFF.

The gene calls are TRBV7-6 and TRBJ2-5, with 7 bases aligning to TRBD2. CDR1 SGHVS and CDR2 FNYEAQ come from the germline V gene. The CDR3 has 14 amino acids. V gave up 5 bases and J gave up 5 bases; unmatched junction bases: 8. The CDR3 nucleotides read TGTGCCAGCAGCCCAGGGAGGGCTTGGGAGACCCAGTACTTC. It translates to CASSPGRAWETQYF.

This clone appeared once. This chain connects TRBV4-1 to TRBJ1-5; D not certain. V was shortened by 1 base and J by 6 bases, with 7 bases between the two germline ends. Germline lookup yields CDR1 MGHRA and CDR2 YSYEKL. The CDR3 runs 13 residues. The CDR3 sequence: CASSQGPRQPQHF. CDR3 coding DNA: TGCGCCAGCAGCCAAGGCCCGCGTCAGCCCCAGCATTTT.

The CDR3 region is CASSFGDRVTNIQYF. The DNA for the CDR3 is TGTGCCAGCAGCTTCGGGGACAGGGTTACAAACATTCAGTACTTC. The V gene is TRBV5-4, the J gene TRBJ2-4; 9 nucleotides line up with TRBD1. CDR3 length equals 15 residues. The germline CDR1 and CDR2 sequences are SGHNT and YYREEE (reference sequence). V lost 2 bases to trimming and J lost 6 bases; unmatched junction nucleotides: 6.

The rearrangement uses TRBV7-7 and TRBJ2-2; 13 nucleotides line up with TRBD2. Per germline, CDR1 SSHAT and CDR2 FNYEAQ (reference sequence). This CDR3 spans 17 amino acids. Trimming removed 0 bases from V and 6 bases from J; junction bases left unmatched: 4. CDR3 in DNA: TGTGCCAGCAGCTTAGCCCAGACTAGCGGGGGGCCCGGGGAGCTGTTTTTT. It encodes CASSLAQTSGGPGELFF.

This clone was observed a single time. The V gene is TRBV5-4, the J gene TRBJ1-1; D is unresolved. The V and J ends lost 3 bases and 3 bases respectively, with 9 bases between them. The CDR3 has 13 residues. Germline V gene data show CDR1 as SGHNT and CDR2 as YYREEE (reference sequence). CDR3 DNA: TGTGCCAGCAGCTACGGGCGGGACACTGAAGCTTTCTTT. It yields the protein CASSYGRDTEAFF. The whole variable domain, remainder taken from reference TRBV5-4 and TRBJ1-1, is ETGVTQSPTHLIKTRGQQVTLRCSSQSGHNTVSWYQQALGQGPQFIFQYYREEENGRGNFPPRFSGLQFPNYSSELNVNALELDDSALYLCASSYGRDTEAFFGQGTRLTVV.

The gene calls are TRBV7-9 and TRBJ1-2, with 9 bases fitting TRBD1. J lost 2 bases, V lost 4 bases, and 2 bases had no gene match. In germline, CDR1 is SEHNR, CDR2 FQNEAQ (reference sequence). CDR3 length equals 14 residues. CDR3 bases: TGTGCCAGCAGCTCCGGACAGGGGAACTATGGCTACACCTTC. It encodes CASSSGQGNYGYTF.

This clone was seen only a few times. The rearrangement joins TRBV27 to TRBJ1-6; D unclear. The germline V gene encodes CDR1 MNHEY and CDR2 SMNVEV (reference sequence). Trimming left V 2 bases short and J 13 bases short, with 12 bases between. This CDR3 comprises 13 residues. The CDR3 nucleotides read TGTGCCAGCAGTTTAGAATTGGGGTCTCCCCTCCACTTT. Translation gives CASSLELGSPLHF.

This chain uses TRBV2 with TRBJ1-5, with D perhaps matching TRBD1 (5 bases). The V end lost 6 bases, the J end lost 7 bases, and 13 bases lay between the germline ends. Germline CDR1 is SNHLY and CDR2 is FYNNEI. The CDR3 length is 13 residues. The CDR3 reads CASRVQGKQPQHF. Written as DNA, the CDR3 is TGTGCCAGCAGGGTGCAGGGAAAACAGCCCCAGCATTTT.

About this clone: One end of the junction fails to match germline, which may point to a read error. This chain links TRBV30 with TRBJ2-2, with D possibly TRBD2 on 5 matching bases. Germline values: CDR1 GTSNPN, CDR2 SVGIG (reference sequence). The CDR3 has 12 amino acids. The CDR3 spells CARRWGTGELFF. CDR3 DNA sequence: TGTGCCAGGAGGTGGGGCACCGGGGAGCTGTTTTTT.